Detailed here is one TCR beta chain. How the authors handled the data: Counts of nucleated cells, estimated from reference gene primer amplification, were obtained. Profiling relied on immunoSEQ multiplex PCR, and the TCRdb table lists in-frame clones only, not all of them. V, J and clone size derive from that table, while D and trimming were established from the DNA sequence. The table records 380,000 or so clones, approximately 86% of them present only once. These data originate in a study of blood T cell repertoires in COVID-19. Study background: Sources were T cells, B-cell-depleted T cells, or PBMCs; the material itself was cDNA or gDNA.

Germline CDR1 and CDR2: MNHEY and SMNVEV (reference sequence). This CDR3 has 17 amino acids. V shed 6 bases, J shed 3 bases, and the junction held 16 bases outside the gene matches. The clonotype was recovered from a woman aged 55-69 years with COVID-19, enrolled during active disease. Sequenced: peripheral blood. The chain is built from TRBV27 and TRBJ1-1; 7 positions match TRBD1. The CDR3 region is CASRPTSGGRWHTEAFF. CDR3 DNA sequence: TGTGCCAGCAGACCCACCTCAGGGGGGCGTTGGCACACTGAAGCTTTCTTT.